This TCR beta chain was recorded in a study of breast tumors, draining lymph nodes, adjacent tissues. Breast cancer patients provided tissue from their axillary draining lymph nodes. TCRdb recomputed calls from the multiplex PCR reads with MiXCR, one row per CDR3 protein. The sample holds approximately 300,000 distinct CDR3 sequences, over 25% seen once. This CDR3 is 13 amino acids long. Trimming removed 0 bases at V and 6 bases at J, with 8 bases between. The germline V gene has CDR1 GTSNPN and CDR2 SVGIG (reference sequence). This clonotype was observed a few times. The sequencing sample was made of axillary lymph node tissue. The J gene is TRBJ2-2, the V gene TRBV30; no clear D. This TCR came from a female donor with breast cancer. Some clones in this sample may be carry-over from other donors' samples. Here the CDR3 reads CAWSVRSAGELFF. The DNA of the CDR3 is TGTGCCTGGAGTGTCCGGTCTGCCGGGGAGCTGTTTTTT.